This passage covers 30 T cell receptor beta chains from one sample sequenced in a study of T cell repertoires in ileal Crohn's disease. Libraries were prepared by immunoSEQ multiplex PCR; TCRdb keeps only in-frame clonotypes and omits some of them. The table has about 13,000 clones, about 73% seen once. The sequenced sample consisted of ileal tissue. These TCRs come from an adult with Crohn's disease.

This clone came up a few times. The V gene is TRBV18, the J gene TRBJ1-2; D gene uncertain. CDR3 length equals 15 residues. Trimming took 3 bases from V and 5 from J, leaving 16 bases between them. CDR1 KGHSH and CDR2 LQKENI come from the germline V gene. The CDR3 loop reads CASSPKYRSGYGYTF. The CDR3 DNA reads TGTGCCAGCTCACCTAAGTATCGATCGGGGTATGGCTACACCTTC.

The CDR3: CASTWGLGGNTIYF. CDR3 in DNA: TGTGCCAGCACGTGGGGGCTTGGTGGAAACACCATATATTTT. The chain couples TRBV6-1 to TRBJ1-3; D is perhaps TRBD1 (6 bases). Trimming cost V 7 bases and J 3 bases, with 13 bases left between them. The CDR3 covers 14 residues. The germline V gene has CDR1 MNHNS and CDR2 SASEGT.

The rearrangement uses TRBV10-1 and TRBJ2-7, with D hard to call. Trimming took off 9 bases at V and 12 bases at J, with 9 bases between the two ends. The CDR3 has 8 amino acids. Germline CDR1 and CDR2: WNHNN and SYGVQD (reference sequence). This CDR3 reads CASAESYF. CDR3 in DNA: TGCGCCAGTGCTGAGTCGTACTTC.

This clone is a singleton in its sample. Here the CDR3 reads CATAPGGKNTEAFF. The CDR3 nucleotides are TGTGCCACCGCCCCAGGGGGAAAGAACACTGAAGCTTTCTTT. This chain uses TRBV27 with TRBJ1-1; 7 nucleotides agree with TRBD1. The junction had 9 bases not matched to a gene; V was cut back by 10 bases and J by 1 base. This CDR3 is built from 14 residues. Germline CDR1 and CDR2: MNHEY and SMNVEV (reference sequence).

The CDR3 reads CASSLGFRGFYEQYF. CDR3 nucleotide sequence: TGTGCCAGCAGCTTAGGTTTCCGAGGTTTCTACGAGCAGTACTTC. The chain joins TRBV7-3 to TRBJ2-7; D is uncertain. This CDR3 contains 15 residues. Germline V gives CDR1 SGHTA, CDR2 FQGTGA. The V and J ends lost 2 bases and 3 bases respectively, with 14 bases between them. Complete variable domain (other parts from reference TRBV7-3 and TRBJ2-7): GAGVSQTPSNKVTEKGKYVELRCDPISGHTALYWYRQSLGQGPEFLIYFQGTGAADDSGLPNDRFFAVRPEGSVSTLKIQRTERGDSAVYLCASSLGFRGFYEQYFGPGTRLTVT.

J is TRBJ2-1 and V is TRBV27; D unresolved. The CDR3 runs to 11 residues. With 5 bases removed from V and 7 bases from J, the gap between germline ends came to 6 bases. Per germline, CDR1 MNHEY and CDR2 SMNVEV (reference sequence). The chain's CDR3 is CASSRRNEQFF. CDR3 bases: TGTGCCAGCAGTCGGCGGAATGAGCAGTTCTTC.

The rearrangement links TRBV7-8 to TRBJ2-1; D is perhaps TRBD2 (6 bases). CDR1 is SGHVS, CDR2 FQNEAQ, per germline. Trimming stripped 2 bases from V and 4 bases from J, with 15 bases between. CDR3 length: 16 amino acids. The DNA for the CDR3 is TGTGCCAGCAGCTTACCTACTAGCCGTTCTTACAATGAGCAGTTCTTC. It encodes CASSLPTSRSYNEQFF.

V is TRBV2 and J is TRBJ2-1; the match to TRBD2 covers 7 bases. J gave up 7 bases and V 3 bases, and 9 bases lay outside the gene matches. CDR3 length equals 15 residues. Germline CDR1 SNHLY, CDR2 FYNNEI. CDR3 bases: TGTGCCAGCAGTGAGGGGGGACTATATGAGAATGAGCAGTTCTTC. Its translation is CASSEGGLYENEQFF.

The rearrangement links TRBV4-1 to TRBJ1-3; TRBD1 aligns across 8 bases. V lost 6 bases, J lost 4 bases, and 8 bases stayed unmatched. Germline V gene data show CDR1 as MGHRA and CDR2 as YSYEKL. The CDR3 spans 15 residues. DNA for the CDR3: TGCGCCAGCAGTAAGGGACAGGTGGCAGGAAACACCATATATTTT. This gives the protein CASSKGQVAGNTIYF.

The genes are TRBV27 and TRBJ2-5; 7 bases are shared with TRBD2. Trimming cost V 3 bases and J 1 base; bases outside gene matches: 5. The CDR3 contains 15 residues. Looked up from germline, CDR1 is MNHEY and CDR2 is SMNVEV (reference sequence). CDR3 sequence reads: CASSFGGTTQETQYF. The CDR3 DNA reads TGTGCCAGCAGTTTCGGCGGGACTACCCAAGAGACCCAGTACTTC.

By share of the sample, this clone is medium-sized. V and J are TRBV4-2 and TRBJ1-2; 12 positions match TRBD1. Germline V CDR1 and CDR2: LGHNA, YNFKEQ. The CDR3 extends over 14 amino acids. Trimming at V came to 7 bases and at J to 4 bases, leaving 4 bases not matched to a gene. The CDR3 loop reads CASNTGQGAYGYTF. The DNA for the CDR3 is TGTGCCAGCAACACGGGACAGGGGGCCTATGGCTACACCTTC.

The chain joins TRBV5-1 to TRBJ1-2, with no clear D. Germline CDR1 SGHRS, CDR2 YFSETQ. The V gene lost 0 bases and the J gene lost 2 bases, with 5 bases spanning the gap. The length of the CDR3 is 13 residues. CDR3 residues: CASSLASNYGYTF. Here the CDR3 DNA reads TGCGCCAGCAGCTTGGCATCCAACTATGGCTACACCTTC.

The CDR3 loop is CASSPSFRDTQPQHF. In DNA form, the CDR3 reads TGTGCCAGCTCACCATCTTTCCGGGACACGCAGCCCCAGCATTTT. The V gene is TRBV18, the J gene TRBJ1-5; tentatively, D is TRBD1 (6 bases). This CDR3 has 15 amino acids. Germline CDR1 is KGHSH and CDR2 is LQKENI. The germline V and J ends were trimmed by 2 bases and 7 bases, with 15 bases remaining between them.

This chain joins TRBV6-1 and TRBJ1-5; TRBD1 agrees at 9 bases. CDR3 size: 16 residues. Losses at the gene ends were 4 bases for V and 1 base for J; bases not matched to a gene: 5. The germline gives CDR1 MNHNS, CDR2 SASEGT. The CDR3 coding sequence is TGTGCCAGCAGTGGGGGACAGGGCGGGAGCAATCAGCCCCAGCATTTT. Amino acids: CASSGGQGGSNQPQHF.

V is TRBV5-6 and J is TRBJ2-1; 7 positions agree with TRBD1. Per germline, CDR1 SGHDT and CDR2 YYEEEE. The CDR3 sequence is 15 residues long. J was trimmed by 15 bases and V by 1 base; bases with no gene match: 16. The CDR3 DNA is TGTGCCAGCAGCTTGAAGAGGGGGCGGACCCTCCCGCGGTTCTTC. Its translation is CASSLKRGRTLPRFF.

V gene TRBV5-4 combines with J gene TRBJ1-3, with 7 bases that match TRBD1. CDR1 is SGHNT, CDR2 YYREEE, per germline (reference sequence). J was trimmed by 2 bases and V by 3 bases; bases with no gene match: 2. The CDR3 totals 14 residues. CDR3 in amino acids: CASSSGQAGNTIYF. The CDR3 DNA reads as TGTGCCAGCAGCTCTGGACAGGCTGGAAACACCATATATTTT. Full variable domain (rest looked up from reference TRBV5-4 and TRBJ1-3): ETGVTQSPTHLIKTRGQQVTLRCSSQSGHNTVSWYQQALGQGPQFIFQYYREEENGRGNFPPRFSGLQFPNYSSELNVNALELDDSALYLCASSSGQAGNTIYFGEGSWLTVV.

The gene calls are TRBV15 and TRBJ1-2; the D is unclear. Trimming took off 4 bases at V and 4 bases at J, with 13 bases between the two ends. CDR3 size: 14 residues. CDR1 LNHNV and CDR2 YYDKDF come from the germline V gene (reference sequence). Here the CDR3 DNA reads TGTGCCACCAGCATGGGAGGGAGGACCTATGGCTACACCTTC. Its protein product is CATSMGGRTYGYTF. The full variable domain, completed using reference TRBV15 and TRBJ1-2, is DAMVIQNPRYQVTQFGKPVTLSCSQTLNHNVMYWYQQKSSQAPKLLFHYYDKDFNNEADTPDNFQSRRPNTSFCFLDIRSPGLGDTAMYLCATSMGGRTYGYTFGSGTRLTVV.

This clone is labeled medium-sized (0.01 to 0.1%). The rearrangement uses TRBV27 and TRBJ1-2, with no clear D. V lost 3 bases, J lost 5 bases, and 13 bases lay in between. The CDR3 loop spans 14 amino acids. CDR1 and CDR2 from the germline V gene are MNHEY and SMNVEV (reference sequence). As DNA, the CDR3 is TGTGCCAGCAGTTTCAAGGGAGATGCGTATGGCTACACCTTC. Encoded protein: CASSFKGDAYGYTF.

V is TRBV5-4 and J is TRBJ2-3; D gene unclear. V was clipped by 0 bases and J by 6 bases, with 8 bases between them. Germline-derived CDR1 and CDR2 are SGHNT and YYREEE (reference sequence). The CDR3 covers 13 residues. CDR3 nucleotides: TGTGCCAGCAGCTTGGGTCTCCCGGATACGCAGTATTTT. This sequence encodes CASSLGLPDTQYF.

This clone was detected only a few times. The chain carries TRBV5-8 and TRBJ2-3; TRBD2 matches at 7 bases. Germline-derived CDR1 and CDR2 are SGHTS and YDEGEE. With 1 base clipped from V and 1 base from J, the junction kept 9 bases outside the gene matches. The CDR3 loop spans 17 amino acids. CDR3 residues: CASSLFVGEGRTDTQYF. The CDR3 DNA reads TGTGCCAGCAGCTTGTTTGTCGGGGAGGGACGCACAGATACGCAGTATTTT.

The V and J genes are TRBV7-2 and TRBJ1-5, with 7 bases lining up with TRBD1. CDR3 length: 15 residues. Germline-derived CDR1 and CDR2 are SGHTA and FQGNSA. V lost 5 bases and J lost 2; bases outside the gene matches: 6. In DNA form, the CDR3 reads TGTGCCAGCAGCCTCAGAGGACAGGGCAATCAGCCCCAGCATTTT. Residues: CASSLRGQGNQPQHF. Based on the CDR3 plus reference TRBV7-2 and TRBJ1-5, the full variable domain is GAGVSQSPSNKVTEKGKDVELRCDPISGHTALYWYRQSLGQGLEFLIYFQGNSAPDKSGLPSDRFSAERTGGSVSTLTIQRTQQEDSAVYLCASSLRGQGNQPQHFGDGTRLSIL.

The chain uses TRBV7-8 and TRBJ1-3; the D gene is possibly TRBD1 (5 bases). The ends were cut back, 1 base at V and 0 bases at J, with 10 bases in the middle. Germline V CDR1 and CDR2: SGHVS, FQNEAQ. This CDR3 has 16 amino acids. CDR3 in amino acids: CASSLGGGSSGNTIYF. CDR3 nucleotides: TGTGCCAGCAGCTTAGGGGGGGGAAGCTCTGGAAACACCATATATTTT.

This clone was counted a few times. The CDR3 loop reads CASSLTHNNYGYTF. CDR3 bases: TGCGCCAGCAGCTTGACACATAATAACTATGGCTACACCTTC. This sequence joins TRBV5-1 and TRBJ1-2; D remains unclear. The CDR3 spans 14 residues. The V gene's germline CDR1 is SGHRS and CDR2 YFSETQ. Trimming left V 1 base short and J 1 base short, with 8 bases between.

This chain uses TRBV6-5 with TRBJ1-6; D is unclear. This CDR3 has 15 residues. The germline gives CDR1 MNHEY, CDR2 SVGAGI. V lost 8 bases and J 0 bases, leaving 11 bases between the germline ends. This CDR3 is CASSRRSSYNSPLHF. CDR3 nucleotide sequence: TGTGCCAGCTCGCGTCGGAGCTCCTATAATTCACCCCTCCACTTT.

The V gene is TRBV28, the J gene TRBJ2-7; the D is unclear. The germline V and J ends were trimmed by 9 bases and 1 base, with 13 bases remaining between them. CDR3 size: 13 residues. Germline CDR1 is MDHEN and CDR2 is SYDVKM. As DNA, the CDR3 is TGTGCCAGTAGTCCCCCGCAGTCCTACGAGCAGTACTTC. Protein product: CASSPPQSYEQYF. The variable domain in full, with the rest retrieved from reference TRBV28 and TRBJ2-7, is DVKVTQSSRYLVKRTGEKVFLECVQDMDHENMFWYRQDPGLGLRLIYFSYDVKMKEKGDIPEGYSVSREKKERFSLILESASTNQTSMYLCASSPPQSYEQYFGPGTRLTVT.

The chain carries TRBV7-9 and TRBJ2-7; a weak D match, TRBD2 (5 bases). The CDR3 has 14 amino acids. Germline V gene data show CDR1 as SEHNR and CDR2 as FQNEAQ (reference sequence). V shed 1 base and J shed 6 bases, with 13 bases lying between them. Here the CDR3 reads CASSLGGGLFEQYF. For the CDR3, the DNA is TGTGCCAGCAGCTTAGGGGGTGGACTGTTCGAGCAGTACTTC. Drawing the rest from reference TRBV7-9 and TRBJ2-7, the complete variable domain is DTGVSQNPRHKITKRGQNVTFRCDPISEHNRLYWYRQTLGQGPEFLTYFQNEAQLEKSRLLSDRFSAERPKGSFSTLEIQRTEQGDSAMYLCASSLGGGLFEQYFGPGTRLTVT.

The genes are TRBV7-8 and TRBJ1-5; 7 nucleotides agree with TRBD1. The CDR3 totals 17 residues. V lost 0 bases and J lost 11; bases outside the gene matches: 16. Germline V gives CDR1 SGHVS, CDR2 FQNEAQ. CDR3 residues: CASSLAATGTRAWTQHF. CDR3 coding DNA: TGTGCCAGCAGCTTAGCGGCGACAGGGACGAGGGCTTGGACCCAGCATTTT.

DNA of the CDR3: TGCAGCGTTGATCGGGGAAACTATGGCTACACCTTC. Translated, it gives CSVDRGNYGYTF. The rearrangement joins TRBV29-1 to TRBJ1-2; D remains ambiguous. Germline V CDR1 and CDR2: SQVTM, ANQGSEA. Trimming took 3 bases from V and 2 from J, leaving 7 bases between them. CDR3 length: 12 amino acids.

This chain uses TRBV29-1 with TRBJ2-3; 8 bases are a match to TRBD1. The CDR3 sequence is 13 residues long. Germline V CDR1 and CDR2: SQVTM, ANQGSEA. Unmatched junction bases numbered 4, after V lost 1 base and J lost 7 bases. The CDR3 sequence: CSVEGTGLYTQYF. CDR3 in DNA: TGCAGCGTTGAAGGGACAGGGTTATATACGCAGTATTTT.

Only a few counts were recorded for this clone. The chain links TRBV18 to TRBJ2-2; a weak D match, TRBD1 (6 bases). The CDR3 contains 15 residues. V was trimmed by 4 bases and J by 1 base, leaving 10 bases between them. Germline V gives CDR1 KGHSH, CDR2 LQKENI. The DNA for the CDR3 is TGTGCCAGCTCACTGGGACAAATGAACACCGGGGAGCTGTTTTTT. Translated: CASSLGQMNTGELFF.